This T cell receptor beta chain was captured in a study of T cell changes during pregnancy in multiple sclerosis. The method was immunoSEQ multiplex PCR; TCRdb's version includes in-frame clones alone and lacks a portion of them. The sample lists about 110,000 clones, 92% occurring once. Trimming removed 2 bases at V and 2 bases at J, with 9 bases between. Germline values: CDR1 KGHSH, CDR2 LQKENI. The CDR3 is 14 amino acids. The starting material was peripheral blood, obtained in the third trimester of pregnancy. The rearrangement uses TRBV18 and TRBJ1-2; D might be TRBD1 (5 bases). The TCR comes from a female donor with multiple sclerosis, enrolled in a pregnancy study. The CDR3 nucleotides are TGTGCCAGCTCACCAGGACATCCGAACTATGGCTACACCTTC. As protein: CASSPGHPNYGYTF.